This T cell receptor (beta chain) was retrieved from a study of cytomegalovirus exposure and HLA in healthy donors. Across the whole study: From HLA-typed donors, an early data release held around 80 million unique TCRs.

Between the trimmed V and J ends, which lost 2 bases and 3 bases, there was a span of 7 bases. The CDR3 has 14 residues. Germline CDR1 and CDR2: SGHAT and FQNNGV. Study observations and caveats: In a later analysis, a genetic analysis reported fewer productive-TCR N-insertions in an Asian-associated ancestry cluster than the cohort average. The sole available immune exposure information was CMV serostatus.

The PCR made use of 60 Vbeta and 13 Jbeta primers. Measured with immunoSEQ multiplex PCR; TCRdb has only the in-frame clones, and not every one. This table has 150,000 or so clones, about 85% appearing once. Note on this clone: What it recognizes is unknown.

The clonotype originates from a man between 18 and 29 years old in good health and CMV-seropositive. Sequencing was performed on PBMCs. The chain combines TRBV11-2 with TRBJ2-2; D might be TRBD1 (6 bases). The CDR3 sequence is CASSLRQDTGELFF. CDR3 nucleotides: TGTGCCAGCAGCTTAAGACAGGACACCGGGGAGCTGTTTTTT. Full variable domain (rest looked up from reference TRBV11-2 and TRBJ2-2): EAGVAQSPRYKIIEKRQSVAFWCNPISGHATLYWYQQILGQGPKLLIQFQNNGVVDDSQLPKDRFSAERLKGVDSTLKIQPAKLEDSAVYLCASSLRQDTGELFFGEGSRLTVL.